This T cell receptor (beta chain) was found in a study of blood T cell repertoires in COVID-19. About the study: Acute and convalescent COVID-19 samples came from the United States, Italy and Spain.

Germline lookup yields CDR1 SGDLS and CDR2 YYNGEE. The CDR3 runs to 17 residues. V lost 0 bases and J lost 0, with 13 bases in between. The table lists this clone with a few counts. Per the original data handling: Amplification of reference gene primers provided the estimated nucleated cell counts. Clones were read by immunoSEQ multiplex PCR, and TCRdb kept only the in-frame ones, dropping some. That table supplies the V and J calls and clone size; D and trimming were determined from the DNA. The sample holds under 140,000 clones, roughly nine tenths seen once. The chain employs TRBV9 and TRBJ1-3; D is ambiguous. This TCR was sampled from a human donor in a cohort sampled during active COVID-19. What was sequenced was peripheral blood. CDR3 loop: CASSVDEGAFSGNTIYF. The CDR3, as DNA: TGTGCCAGCAGCGTAGATGAGGGCGCCTTCTCTGGAAACACCATATATTTT.